These 30 T cell receptor beta chains share one sample of origin, sequenced in a study of vaccination and CD4 T cells after COVID-19. Researchers used the Oncomine TCR Beta short-read assay to sequence DNA from cultured CD4+ T cells. One entry per CDR3 protein, called by TCRdb with MiXCR from the PCR reads. This sample has 17,000 or so distinct CDR3 sequences, with 43% found just once. What these receptors recognize is not known. Treatment denoted: approximately nine-day PBMC culture with coronavirus spike peptide pools or control peptides (ViraFEST assay). The sample was CD4+ T cells from blood, cultured in vitro, taken before SARS-CoV-2 vaccination. These receptors originate from a human donor who had recovered from COVID-19.

The table lists this clonotype with a few counts. The chain couples TRBV6-5 to TRBJ2-7, with 13 bases fitting TRBD2. Trimming took 0 bases from V and 6 from J; bases not matched to a gene: 2. CDR3 size: 15 residues. CDR1 is MNHEY and CDR2 is SVGAGI in the germline V gene. Here the CDR3 DNA reads TGTGCCAGCAGTTACTCCGGGACTAGCGGGACCGAGCAGTACTTC. This sequence encodes CASSYSGTSGTEQYF.

This clonotype came up a few times. The V gene is TRBV5-4, the J gene TRBJ1-2; 9 nucleotides line up with TRBD1. CDR3 size: 15 residues. V lost 3 bases, J lost 7 bases, and 10 bases stayed unmatched. Germline V gives CDR1 SGHNT, CDR2 YYREEE (reference sequence). In nucleotides, the CDR3 is TGTGCCAGCAGCTCCATCGAGACAGGGGGGACTGGCTACACCTTC. Translation gives CASSSIETGGTGYTF.

In this sample, this clonotype turned up a few times. The chain is built from TRBV7-2 and TRBJ2-6, with D tentatively TRBD2 (6 bases). V was trimmed by 4 bases and J by 0 bases, leaving 13 bases between them. The CDR3 sequence is 17 residues long. Germline CDR1 SGHTA, CDR2 FQGNSA. The CDR3 DNA sequence: TGTGCCAGCAGCTCTCGCGGGGTGATCTCTGGGGCCAACGTCCTGACTTTC. Protein sequence: CASSSRGVISGANVLTF.

V gene TRBV28 combines with J gene TRBJ1-1; D is undetermined. This CDR3 spans 13 amino acids. Germline CDR1 is MDHEN and CDR2 is SYDVKM. V was shortened by 7 bases and J by 1 base, with 10 bases between the two germline ends. The CDR3 DNA sequence: TGTGCCAGCACCCCATCCTGGAACACTGAAGCTTTCTTT. Translating gives CASTPSWNTEAFF.

The J gene is TRBJ1-1, the V gene TRBV6-1, with 10 positions matching TRBD1. The germline CDR1 and CDR2 sequences are MNHNS and SASEGT. This CDR3 has 14 amino acids. Germline trimming cut 7 bases from V and 4 bases from J; bases unmatched to any gene: 6. In nucleotides, the CDR3 is TGTGCCAGCATTCGGGGACAGGGGCCCACTGAAGCTTTCTTT. Translating it yields CASIRGQGPTEAFF.

This clonotype was detected only once. This chain joins TRBV20-1 and TRBJ1-4; TRBD1 aligns across 10 bases. Germline trimming cut 5 bases from V and 0 bases from J; bases unmatched to any gene: 3. The CDR3 loop spans 15 amino acids. Germline assignment: CDR1 DFQATT and CDR2 SNEGSKA (reference sequence). CDR3 bases: TGCAGTGCTGTGACAGGGGGCGCAACTAATGAAAAACTGTTTTTT. It yields the protein CSAVTGGATNEKLFF.

This chain links TRBV19 with TRBJ2-1; D gene ambiguous. The CDR3 length is 12 residues. V lost 0 bases and J lost 6, with 3 bases in between. Germline V gene data show CDR1 as LNHDA and CDR2 as SQIVND (reference sequence). DNA of the CDR3: TGTGCCAGTAGTATAGAGGGCAATGAGCAGTTCTTC. Amino acid sequence: CASSIEGNEQFF.

This clonotype was counted only a few times. The genes are TRBV24-1 and TRBJ1-1, with D unresolved. The CDR3 length is 12 residues. Looked up from germline, CDR1 is KGHDR and CDR2 is SFDVKD. V lost 7 bases to trimming and J lost 1 base, with 6 bases between them. The CDR3 DNA reads TGTGCCACCAGGGGCCCGAACACTGAAGCTTTCTTT. It codes for CATRGPNTEAFF.

This clonotype showed up just once. The chain joins TRBV20-1 to TRBJ2-3, with TRBD2 matching 8 bases. Germline V CDR1 and CDR2: DFQATT, SNEGSKA (reference sequence). V was clipped by 0 bases and J by 4 bases; unmatched bases: 9. The CDR3 loop spans 16 amino acids. Here the CDR3 DNA reads TGCAGTGCTAGAGATCTTTTACTAGCGGAGTCAGATACGCAGTATTTT. Translation gives CSARDLLLAESDTQYF.

This clonotype occurred a few times. The chain carries TRBV20-1 and TRBJ1-1; tentatively, D is TRBD1 (5 bases). Germline assignment: CDR1 DFQATT and CDR2 SNEGSKA (reference sequence). The CDR3 has 12 amino acids. Deletions cut 2 bases from V and 2 bases from J, with 6 bases between. The DNA of the CDR3 is TGCAGTGCTAGACAGGGTAACACTGAAGCTTTCTTT. It yields the protein CSARQGNTEAFF.

This chain uses TRBV15 with TRBJ1-1; the D is unclear. The V and J ends lost 3 bases and 3 bases respectively, with 5 bases between them. The CDR3 covers 12 residues. CDR1 is LNHNV and CDR2 is YYDKDF in the germline V gene (reference sequence). The CDR3 sequence is CATSSTDTEAFF. DNA for the CDR3: TGTGCCACCAGCAGTACAGACACTGAAGCTTTCTTT. Drawing the rest from reference TRBV15 and TRBJ1-1, the complete variable domain is DAMVIQNPRYQVTQFGKPVTLSCSQTLNHNVMYWYQQKSSQAPKLLFHYYDKDFNNEADTPDNFQSRRPNTSFCFLDIRSPGLGDTAMYLCATSSTDTEAFFGQGTRLTVV.

This clonotype was detected only a few times. The gene calls are TRBV6-2 or TRBV6-3 and TRBJ1-2; TRBD1 matches at 9 bases. V was clipped by 6 bases and J by 7 bases; unmatched bases: 12. CDR1 is MNHEY and CDR2 is SVGEGT in the germline V gene. The CDR3 contains 15 residues. In nucleotides, the CDR3 is TGTGCCAGCAGCCCCACCCGGACAGGGGTAGGTGGCTACACCTTC. This sequence encodes CASSPTRTGVGGYTF.

The genes are TRBV19 and TRBJ2-7; D may match TRBD1 or TRBD2 (5 bases each). The V gene lost 8 bases and the J gene lost 0 bases, with 11 bases spanning the gap. The CDR3 has 13 residues. Germline CDR1 reads LNHDA; CDR2 reads SQIVND (reference sequence). For the CDR3, the DNA is TGTGCCAGTGCGGGCAGGGACTCCTACGAGCAGTACTTC. This codes for CASAGRDSYEQYF.

The chain joins TRBV9 to TRBJ2-3; D remains ambiguous. The CDR3 is made up of 14 amino acids. Trimming shortened V by 1 base and J by 6 bases, and 12 bases separated the two germline ends. The germline V gene has CDR1 SGDLS and CDR2 YYNGEE. The CDR3 sequence is CASSVRLGMDTQYF. The CDR3 DNA reads as TGTGCCAGCAGCGTAAGGCTAGGCATGGATACGCAGTATTTT. Full variable domain (rest looked up from reference TRBV9 and TRBJ2-3): DSGVTQTPKHLITATGQRVTLRCSPRSGDLSVYWYQQSLDQGLQFLIQYYNGEERAKGNILERFSAQQFPDLHSELNLSSLELGDSALYFCASSVRLGMDTQYFGPGTRLTVL.

The chain uses TRBV6-2 or TRBV6-3 and TRBJ1-2; no reliable D call. The CDR3 extends over 12 amino acids. The V end was cut by 6 bases, the J end by 4 bases, with 9 bases between. Looked up from germline, CDR1 is MNHEY and CDR2 is SVGEGT. The CDR3 here is CASSERSYGYTF. CDR3 nucleotide sequence: TGTGCCAGCAGCGAAAGGAGCTATGGCTACACCTTC.

The chain combines TRBV28 with TRBJ1-2; TRBD1 matches 8 bases. The ends lost 6 bases at V and 7 bases at J; junction bases unmatched: 13. The CDR3 is 15 residues long. Germline CDR1 MDHEN, CDR2 SYDVKM. This CDR3 reads CASSEPSGGGSGYTF. CDR3 coding DNA: TGTGCCAGCAGCGAACCGTCAGGGGGCGGTTCTGGCTACACCTTC.

The rearrangement links TRBV20-1 to TRBJ2-3; TRBD2 aligns across 7 bases. Germline lookup yields CDR1 DFQATT and CDR2 SNEGSKA (reference sequence). V trimming: 1 base; J trimming: 6 bases; junction bases outside the gene matches: 10. The CDR3 is 15 amino acids. The CDR3 here is CSARVGGGARDTQYF. The CDR3, as DNA: TGCAGTGCTAGAGTCGGCGGGGGAGCAAGGGATACGCAGTATTTT.

This clonotype has more than one count but fewer than ten. The gene calls are TRBV19 and TRBJ1-5; D is ambiguous. The CDR3 is made up of 16 amino acids. Germline V CDR1 and CDR2: LNHDA, SQIVND (reference sequence). Trimming shortened V by 0 bases and J by 1 base, and 10 bases separated the two germline ends. The CDR3 DNA reads TGTGCCAGTAGTATAGATGGCACCACCAGCAATCAGCCCCAGCATTTT. Protein sequence: CASSIDGTTSNQPQHF.

This sequence joins TRBV30 and TRBJ1-2; 8 bases are a match to TRBD1. Per germline, CDR1 GTSNPN and CDR2 SVGIG (reference sequence). The length of the CDR3 is 12 residues. J gave up 7 bases and V 3 bases, and 4 bases lay outside the gene matches. The CDR3 is CAWSDRGFGYTF. DNA for the CDR3: TGTGCCTGGAGCGACAGGGGATTTGGCTACACCTTC.

The chain couples TRBV12-3 or TRBV12-4 to TRBJ1-6, with D possibly TRBD1 on 6 matching bases. The V and J ends lost 0 bases and 7 bases respectively, with 10 bases between them. The CDR3 loop spans 15 amino acids. CDR3 DNA sequence: TGTGCCAGCAGTTTAGCTGCGGGGGCAAATTCACCCCTCCACTTT. Amino acid sequence: CASSLAAGANSPLHF.

This clonotype was seen a few times. This chain joins TRBV15 and TRBJ2-5; 9 nucleotides match TRBD2. With V trimmed by 0 bases and J by 4 bases, 3 bases remained unmatched. The germline gives CDR1 LNHNV, CDR2 YYDKDF (reference sequence). The CDR3 extends over 15 amino acids. The CDR3 loop is CATSRDGTSPETQYF. In DNA, the CDR3 is TGTGCCACCAGCAGAGATGGGACTAGCCCAGAGACCCAGTACTTC.

The J gene is TRBJ1-1, the V gene TRBV6-5; maybe TRBD1 (6 bases). The CDR3 has 14 amino acids. Trimming stripped 4 bases from V and 5 bases from J, with 14 bases between. Germline V gives CDR1 MNHEY, CDR2 SVGAGI. Here the CDR3 reads CASSSATGRTEAFF. In DNA form, the CDR3 reads TGTGCCAGCAGTTCGGCTACAGGGAGAACTGAAGCTTTCTTT.

This chain uses TRBV6-1 with TRBJ2-5; TRBD1 aligns across 11 bases. CDR1 and CDR2 (germline): MNHNS, SASEGT. Trimming took 10 bases from V and 4 from J; bases not matched to a gene: 11. The CDR3 totals 15 residues. Written as DNA, the CDR3 is TGTGCCATAATCGGACAGGGGGCCGGAAGAGAGACCCAGTACTTC. Protein product: CAIIGQGAGRETQYF.

The CDR3 DNA reads as TGTGCCAGCAGCTTATCATCGGTAGCGGGAGGACAAGATACGCAGTATTTT. It codes for CASSLSSVAGGQDTQYF. This chain uses TRBV7-3 with TRBJ2-3; 10 nucleotides agree with TRBD2. The CDR3 consists of 17 residues. The junction had 10 bases not matched to a gene; V was cut back by 2 bases and J by 5 bases. Germline CDR1 and CDR2: SGHTA and FQGTGA.

This clonotype was picked up a small number of times. The V gene is TRBV24-1, the J gene TRBJ2-1; possibly TRBD1 for D (7 bases). Germline V gene lookup returns CDR1 KGHDR and CDR2 SFDVKD. The CDR3 sequence is 13 residues long. Trimming shortened V by 5 bases and J by 7 bases, and 11 bases separated the two germline ends. CDR3 DNA: TGTGCCACCAGTGGCGCAGGGGGGAATGAGCAGTTCTTC. Translating gives CATSGAGGNEQFF.

The rearrangement joins TRBV19 to TRBJ2-7; TRBD1 aligns across 7 bases. Germline CDR1 and CDR2: LNHDA and SQIVND (reference sequence). CDR3 length: 14 residues. After removal of 3 bases from V and 7 bases from J, the junction contained 9 bases not matched to a gene. This CDR3 reads CASSIGQARGEQYF. CDR3 sequence (DNA): TGTGCCAGTAGTATCGGACAGGCCAGGGGGGAGCAGTACTTC. Variable domain in full (rest from reference TRBV19 and TRBJ2-7): DGGITQSPKYLFRKEGQNVTLSCEQNLNHDAMYWYRQDPGQGLRLIYYSQIVNDFQKGDIAEGYSVSREKKESFPLTVTSAQKNPTAFYLCASSIGQARGEQYFGPGTRLTVT.

This sequence joins TRBV12-3 or TRBV12-4 and TRBJ2-5; either TRBD1 or TRBD2 may fit D (5 bases each). This CDR3 is 12 amino acids long. V was trimmed by 5 bases and J by 3 bases, leaving 7 bases between them. This CDR3 reads CASSGTKETQYF. The CDR3 DNA follows: TGTGCCAGCAGTGGGACCAAAGAGACCCAGTACTTC.

The chain couples TRBV7-4 to TRBJ2-7; D remains ambiguous. The CDR3 loop spans 13 amino acids. Germline loops: CDR1 SGHVT, CDR2 SQSDAQ. Trimming took off 6 bases at V and 0 bases at J, with 9 bases between the two ends. The CDR3 here is CASRDRNSYEQYF. CDR3 DNA sequence: TGTGCCAGCAGGGACCGAAACTCCTACGAGCAGTACTTC.

A few counts support this clonotype. The V call is TRBV10-3, the J call TRBJ1-1; D is uncertain. Trimming shortened V by 10 bases and J by 1 base, and 16 bases separated the two germline ends. This CDR3 is 14 amino acids long. Germline lookup yields CDR1 ENHRY and CDR2 SYGVKD. CDR3: CATQWGVENTEAFF. The DNA of the CDR3 is TGTGCCACCCAGTGGGGAGTTGAGAACACTGAAGCTTTCTTT.

V is TRBV14 and J is TRBJ1-5; D is unclear. The CDR3 is 13 residues long. The germline V and J ends were trimmed by 6 bases and 3 bases, with 9 bases remaining between them. In germline, CDR1 is SGHDN, CDR2 FVKESK. The DNA of the CDR3 is TGTGCCAGCAGTATGGGTTACAATCAGCCCCAGCATTTT. Protein: CASSMGYNQPQHF.